Listed below are T cell receptor beta chains from one sample, sequenced in a study of PD-1 and CTLA-4 blockade in melanoma. Profiling relied on immunoSEQ multiplex PCR, and the TCRdb table lists in-frame clones only, not all of them. The table has about 32,000 clones, about nine tenths seen once; the top ten hold around 6.3%. Sequencing was performed on CD8+ T cells from peripheral blood, taken from a patient given anti-PD-1 treatment. These receptors all stem from a human donor with melanoma. CDR3s include the opening cysteine and the closing phenylalanine or tryptophan. The D gene is left open where the match is weak. Clone size is stated in some rows and not others, as once, few, many or a class when expanded.

V	size	D	J	DNA	CDR3
TRBV7-9	once	-	TRBJ2-1	TGTGCCAGCCGGGGGGCCGGGGCCTTATACAATGAGCAGTTCTTC	CASRGAGALYNEQFF
TRBV9	-	-	TRBJ1-3	TGTGCCAGCAGCGTATTAGGAAACACCATATATTTT	CASSVLGNTIYF
TRBV4-1	-	-	TRBJ1-5	TGCGCCAGCAGCCAAGAAGGATCCGGCAATCAGCCCCAGCATTTT	CASSQEGSGNQPQHF
TRBV5-1	-	-	TRBJ2-7	TGCGCCAGCAGCTTGGAGGGGGGCGGCTCCTACGAGCAGTACTTC	CASSLEGGGSYEQYF
TRBV5-1	few	-	TRBJ2-1	TGCGCCAGCAGCTTGGGGGGCAGCGATGAGCAGTTCTTC	CASSLGGSDEQFF
TRBV24-1	-	TRBD1	TRBJ2-3	TGTGCCACCAGTGATGATGACAGGGGCTTTGGTCTTGGGCTAGATACGCAGTATTTT	CATSDDDRGFGLGLDTQYF
TRBV19	-	-	TRBJ1-2	TGTGCCAGTACCCCGGCAGGGCGGGCGAGAGGCTACACCTTC	CASTPAGRARGYTF
TRBV7-5	-	-	TRBJ2-3	TGTGTCAGAAGCTTAACCTCCGGGCTTGGCACAGATACGCAGTATTTT	CVRSLTSGLGTDTQYF
TRBV5-4	-	TRBD2	TRBJ2-3	TGTGCCAGCAGCGAAACGGGGGGGCGGGGAGATACGCAGTATTTT	CASSETGGRGDTQYF
TRBV13	-	-	TRBJ1-1	TGTGCCAGCAGTTATCGGGATGACACTGAAGCTTTCTTT	CASSYRDDTEAFF
TRBV4-1	-	-	TRBJ1-1	TGCGCCAGCAGCCCAAACAGGGATCGGACTGAAGCTTTCTTT	CASSPNRDRTEAFF
TRBV9	-	-	TRBJ1-1	TGTGCCAGCAGCCCCTCGGGTTACGGGCCTGAAGCTTTCTTT	CASSPSGYGPEAFF
TRBV23-1	-	TRBD1	TRBJ1-6	TGCGCCAGCAGGGATCGGGACAGGGGGGATTCACCCCTCCACTTT	CASRDRDRGDSPLHF
TRBV27	-	TRBD1	TRBJ2-2	TGTGCCAGCAGCCGGCTTGACAGGGTAACTACCGGGGAGCTGTTTTTT	CASSRLDRVTTGELFF
TRBV10-2	-	TRBD2	TRBJ2-2	TGCGCCAGCAGTCTCGGGGGGACCGGGGAGCTGTTTTTT	CASSLGGTGELFF
TRBV2	-	-	TRBJ2-1	TGTGCCAGCAGTGAGAGTTACCTTAATGAGCAGTTCTTC	CASSESYLNEQFF
TRBV28	-	-	TRBJ1-1	TGTGCCAGCAGTTTGGGGGCAGGGAGGGACACTGAAGCTTTCTTT	CASSLGAGRDTEAFF
TRBV7-8	-	TRBD2	TRBJ2-5	TGTGCCAGCAGCCCCCTAGCGGGAGGGGAGGAGACCCAGTACTTC	CASSPLAGGEETQYF
TRBV19	-	TRBD2	TRBJ2-1	TGTGCCAGTTCGGGGGGGCCTTTGATCTTC	CASSGGPLIF
TRBV5-1	-	TRBD1	TRBJ2-7	TGCGCCAGCGGACAGGGGTACGAGCAGTACTTC	CASGQGYEQYF
TRBV4-2	-	TRBD1	TRBJ2-7	TGTGCCAGCAGCCCTGGGACAGGGGTTCCTTACTTC	CASSPGTGVPYF
TRBV29-1	-	TRBD1	TRBJ2-7	TGCAGCGTCCGGGGACAGGGGGCCGAGCAGTACTTC	CSVRGQGAEQYF
TRBV2	-	-	TRBJ1-1	TGTGCCAGCAATAGGGGCGGAGCGAACACTGAAGCTTTCTTT	CASNRGGANTEAFF
TRBV6-1	-	-	TRBJ2-1	TGTGCCAGCAGTGAACAGGGTACCTACAATGAGCAGTTCTTC	CASSEQGTYNEQFF
TRBV9	once	TRBD1	TRBJ2-1	TGTGCCAGCAGCGCCACGACAGGGGCCAGCGATGAGCAGTTCTTC	CASSATTGASDEQFF
TRBV4-2	-	-	TRBJ1-1	TGTGCCAGCAGCCAAGATATCCACAGTCCGAACACTGAAGCTTTCTTT	CASSQDIHSPNTEAFF
TRBV4-3	-	TRBD1	TRBJ1-4	TGCGCCAGCAGCCTCGAGGACAGGGCGAATGAAAAACTGTTTTTT	CASSLEDRANEKLFF
TRBV6-2/TRBV6-3	-	-	TRBJ2-7	TGTGCCAGCAGTTCGGTGGGCGAGCAGTACTTC	CASSSVGEQYF
TRBV30	-	-	TRBJ1-1	TGTGCGTCAGGAGGGCGGCAGATGAACACTGAAGCTTTCTTT	CASGGRQMNTEAFF
TRBV5-5	-	-	TRBJ2-2	TGTGCCAGCAGCCATACAGGATCGGGAGTGACCGGGGAGCTGTTTTTT	CASSHTGSGVTGELFF